Each of the 14 T cell receptor beta chains below was sequenced from the same sample in a study of T-cell memory formation after mild COVID-19. TCRdb used MiXCR to reprocess the 5' RACE reads, holding one entry per CDR3 protein. The sample records approximately 400,000 distinct CDR3 sequences, approximately 24% being singletons. Sequencing was done on a sample of PBMCs or a T cell subset sorted from them (not recorded which). The receptor set was obtained from an adult woman who had mild COVID-19 (a few samples of this study predate the infection). Cell type and time point are not known.

The chain couples TRBV2 to TRBJ1-3; D is possibly TRBD1 (5 bases). Looked up from germline, CDR1 is SNHLY and CDR2 is FYNNEI. The CDR3 is 16 amino acids. V lost 5 bases and J lost 1, with 15 bases in between. The CDR3 here is CASSQRRGTSGNTIYF. The CDR3 DNA follows: TGTGCCAGCAGTCAACGTAGGGGTACGTCTGGAAACACCATATATTTT. The whole variable domain, filled in from reference TRBV2 and TRBJ1-3, reads EPEVTQTPSHQVTQMGQEVILRCVPISNHLYFYWYRQILGQKVEFLVSFYNNEISEKSEIFDDQFSVERPDGSNFTLKIRSTKLEDSAMYFCASSQRRGTSGNTIYFGEGSWLTVV.

A few counts support this clonotype. The rearrangement links TRBV6-2 or TRBV6-3 to TRBJ2-1; 10 bases align to TRBD1. V shed 5 bases, J shed 8 bases, and the junction held 15 bases outside the gene matches. Germline assignment: CDR1 MNHEY and CDR2 SVGEGT. The CDR3 consists of 17 residues. CDR3: CASSSQTPGQGFHEQFF. CDR3 nucleotides: TGTGCCAGCAGTAGCCAGACGCCGGGACAGGGGTTCCATGAGCAGTTCTTC.

Concerning this clonotype itself: One junction end does not reproduce the germline sequence, and a read error may be involved. This rearrangement joins TRBV27 to TRBJ2-1; the match to TRBD2 covers 8 bases. The CDR3 sequence is 15 residues long. CDR1 and CDR2 from the germline V gene are MNHEY and SMNVEV (reference sequence). The CDR3 spells CASSFIAGTYIEQFF. The CDR3, as DNA: TGTGCCAGCAGTTTTATAGCGGGAACCTACATTGAGCAGTTCTTC.

This clonotype has more than one count but fewer than ten. The rearrangement uses TRBV5-6 and TRBJ2-3; D unclear. Trimming cost V 3 bases and J 6 bases, with 11 bases left between them. Germline CDR1 SGHDT, CDR2 YYEEEE. There are 13 residues in the CDR3. The CDR3 sequence: CASSSTGVDTQYF. CDR3 sequence (DNA): TGTGCCAGCAGCTCGACGGGTGTGGATACGCAGTATTTT. Together with reference TRBV5-6 and TRBJ2-3, the CDR3 gives the full variable domain: DAGVTQSPTHLIKTRGQQVTLRCSPKSGHDTVSWYQQALGQGPQFIFQYYEEEERQRGNFPDRFSGHQFPNYSSELNVNALLLGDSALYLCASSSTGVDTQYFGPGTRLTVL.

The V gene is TRBV6-5, the J gene TRBJ1-5; D remains ambiguous. The V end was cut by 1 base, the J end by 5 bases, with 3 bases between. Germline lookup yields CDR1 MNHEY and CDR2 SVGAGI. The CDR3 has 12 residues. CDR3 in amino acids: CASSYWYQPQHF. CDR3 nucleotide sequence: TGTGCCAGCAGTTACTGGTATCAGCCCCAGCATTTT.

The chain couples TRBV4-2 to TRBJ2-7, with 12 positions matching TRBD2. The CDR3 runs 16 residues. Germline lookup yields CDR1 LGHNA and CDR2 YNFKEQ. V was pared by 2 bases and J by 1 base, with 3 bases of the junction left unmatched. The CDR3 DNA reads as TGTGCCAGCAGCCAAAGACTAGCGGGAGTTTCCTACGAGCAGTACTTC. Translating gives CASSQRLAGVSYEQYF.

On this clonotype itself: The missing conserved phenylalanine or tryptophan at the end of this CDR3 makes a read error likely. The limits of the CDR3 on the DNA are not certain, so only TCRdb's listed CDR3 is given. The chain is built from TRBV6-5 and TRBJ2-1. A total of 9 residues make up the CDR3, ends included. Germline V gene data show CDR1 as MNHEY and CDR2 as SVGAGI. The CDR3 sequence is CASSYRGAA.

The chain uses TRBV6-5 and TRBJ2-1, with 13 bases that match TRBD2. V lost 6 bases, J lost 5 bases, and 4 bases stayed unmatched. CDR1 and CDR2 (germline): MNHEY, SVGAGI. The length of the CDR3 is 15 residues. The CDR3 here is CASSPGTSGNNEQFF. The CDR3 nucleotides are TGTGCCAGCAGCCCCGGGACTAGCGGGAACAATGAGCAGTTCTTC.

The V gene is TRBV5-1, the J gene TRBJ2-2, with D possibly TRBD1 on 6 matching bases. CDR3 length equals 15 residues. The V gene lost 2 bases and the J gene lost 5 bases, with 13 bases spanning the gap. CDR1 and CDR2 from the germline V gene are SGHRS and YFSETQ. The CDR3 bases are TGCGCCAGCAGCTTCAGGGCCAGGGGTACCGGGGAGCTGTTTTTT. As protein: CASSFRARGTGELFF.

This sequence joins TRBV18 and TRBJ2-3; 10 nucleotides agree with TRBD2. The CDR3 totals 15 residues. Looked up from germline, CDR1 is KGHSH and CDR2 is LQKENI. J gave up 7 bases and V 3 bases, and 7 bases lay outside the gene matches. The CDR3 bases are TGTGCCAGCTCACCGCCTCTAGCGGGAGTCCATACGCAGTATTTT. It specifies CASSPPLAGVHTQYF.

The table lists this clonotype with a count of one. This chain joins TRBV12-3 or TRBV12-4 and TRBJ1-5; D call uncertain. This CDR3 has 13 amino acids. The V and J ends lost 8 bases and 4 bases respectively, with 12 bases between them. CDR3 bases: TGTGCCAGCTGTGTCAGAGAAAATCAGCCCCAGCATTTT. It yields the protein CASCVRENQPQHF.

This chain joins TRBV7-6 and TRBJ2-1, with 7 bases that match TRBD1. With V trimmed by 1 base and J by 7 bases, 7 bases remained unmatched. Germline V CDR1 and CDR2: SGHVS, FNYEAQ. This CDR3 is 15 amino acids long. The CDR3 loop reads CASSLVGGASNEQFF. In DNA form, the CDR3 reads TGTGCCAGCAGCTTAGTAGGGGGCGCGAGTAATGAGCAGTTCTTC.

The table lists this clonotype with many counts. The chain carries TRBV7-3 and TRBJ2-3; D possibly corresponds to TRBD2 (5 bases). V was shortened by 0 bases and J by 1 base, with 5 bases between the two germline ends. This CDR3 is built from 14 residues. Germline V CDR1 and CDR2: SGHTA, FQGTGA. As DNA, the CDR3 is TGTGCCAGCAGCTTAACTAGCGGCACAGATACGCAGTATTTT. It translates to CASSLTSGTDTQYF. Looking up the rest from reference TRBV7-3 and TRBJ2-3 gives the full variable domain: GAGVSQTPSNKVTEKGKYVELRCDPISGHTALYWYRQSLGQGPEFLIYFQGTGAADDSGLPNDRFFAVRPEGSVSTLKIQRTERGDSAVYLCASSLTSGTDTQYFGPGTRLTVL.

Ten or more counts support this clonotype. The chain couples TRBV7-2 to TRBJ2-3, with D hard to call. This CDR3 has 12 residues. Germline-derived CDR1 and CDR2 are SGHTA and FQGNSA. V lost 5 bases and J 4 bases, leaving 7 bases between the germline ends. CDR3 loop: CASSLPPDTQYF. CDR3 in DNA: TGTGCCAGCAGCCTACCGCCAGATACGCAGTATTTT. The whole variable domain, filled in from reference TRBV7-2 and TRBJ2-3, reads GAGVSQSPSNKVTEKGKDVELRCDPISGHTALYWYRQSLGQGLEFLIYFQGNSAPDKSGLPSDRFSAERTGGSVSTLTIQRTQQEDSAVYLCASSLPPDTQYFGPGTRLTVL.